The 14 T cell receptor beta chains below come from one sample, sequenced in a study of blood T cell repertoires in COVID-19. The repertoire was sequenced with immunoSEQ multiplex PCR; TCRdb's copy has only in-frame clones and lacks some. The sample shows some 180,000 clones, approximately 84% of them seen only once. Source material: peripheral blood. These receptors were collected from a woman aged 80 or over with COVID-19, enrolled during active disease.

The chain recombines TRBV2 with TRBJ2-1, with D uncertain. The CDR3 extends over 14 amino acids. The V gene's germline CDR1 is SNHLY and CDR2 FYNNEI. The V and J ends lost 3 bases and 4 bases respectively, with 10 bases between them. The chain's CDR3 is CASSEPVAYNEQFF. In DNA form, the CDR3 reads TGTGCCAGCAGTGAGCCCGTAGCATACAATGAGCAGTTCTTC.

The chain links TRBV3-1 (or the pseudogene TRBV3-2) to TRBJ2-2; D not resolved. V dropped 0 bases and J dropped 4 bases, with 6 bases sitting between them. This CDR3 comprises 14 residues. Germline V gives CDR1 LGHDT, CDR2 YNNKEL (reference sequence). CDR3 nucleotide sequence: TGTGCCAGCAGCCAAGATCTGGCCACCGGGGAGCTGTTTTTT. Translation gives CASSQDLATGELFF.

This chain connects TRBV5-1 to TRBJ2-2, with 8 bases aligning to TRBD1. The CDR3 spans 14 residues. Looked up from germline, CDR1 is SGHRS and CDR2 is YFSETQ. The trim removed 2 bases at V and 6 bases at J, leaving 3 bases unmatched. The CDR3 DNA is TGCGCCAGCAGCTTCCAGGGGGCATCCGGGGAGCTGTTTTTT. This codes for CASSFQGASGELFF.

V usage is TRBV10-3 and J usage is TRBJ1-1, with a tentative D call TRBD1 (6 bases). The germline gives CDR1 ENHRY, CDR2 SYGVKD. This CDR3 region has 15 residues. The V gene lost 0 bases and the J gene lost 7 bases, with 15 bases spanning the gap. The CDR3 nucleotides are TGTGCCATCAGTGAGTCAGAGGGGGGGACCAGTGAAGCTTTCTTT. This encodes CAISESEGGTSEAFF.

This sequence joins TRBV10-3 and TRBJ2-5; 13 nucleotides match TRBD2. The CDR3 consists of 14 residues. With 6 bases clipped from V and 3 bases from J, the junction kept 1 base outside the gene matches. Germline V gives CDR1 ENHRY, CDR2 SYGVKD. DNA of the CDR3: TGTGCCATCAGGGGGACTAGCGGGGAAGAGACCCAGTACTTC. This gives the protein CAIRGTSGEETQYF.

The gene calls are TRBV4-3 and TRBJ2-7; D possibly corresponds to TRBD2 (6 bases). The germline gives CDR1 LGHNA, CDR2 YSLEER. V lost 1 base to trimming and J lost 3 bases, with 16 bases between them. This CDR3 comprises 16 residues. The CDR3 nucleotides are TGCGCCAGCAGCCAAGTCGTCGGTAGCGGCTTCTACGAGCAGTACTTC. This gives the protein CASSQVVGSGFYEQYF.

Only a few counts were recorded for this clone. The chain employs TRBV9 and TRBJ2-3; 8 bases are shared with TRBD2. V shed 3 bases, J shed 7 bases, and the junction held 13 bases outside the gene matches. Germline V gives CDR1 SGDLS, CDR2 YYNGEE. The CDR3 length is 16 residues. The CDR3 region is CASSAPAAGGRHTQYF. The CDR3 DNA sequence: TGTGCCAGCAGCGCGCCCGCGGCGGGAGGCCGACATACGCAGTATTTT.

V gene TRBV19 combines with J gene TRBJ2-3, with 7 bases aligning to TRBD1. Per the germline V gene, CDR1 is LNHDA and CDR2 is SQIVND (reference sequence). The CDR3 has 14 amino acids. J was trimmed by 7 bases and V by 7 bases; bases with no gene match: 11. The DNA of the CDR3 is TGTGCCAGTACGACAGGGTTTTCTGTGAATACGCAGTATTTT. It encodes CASTTGFSVNTQYF.

This rearrangement joins TRBV7-2 to TRBJ2-3; D remains ambiguous. Germline loops: CDR1 SGHTA, CDR2 FQGNSA. Trimming pared 0 bases from V and 5 bases from J, leaving 9 bases between. The CDR3 runs 14 residues. This CDR3 is CASSLASTRDTQYF. CDR3 sequence (DNA): TGTGCCAGCAGCTTAGCCTCGACAAGAGATACGCAGTATTTT. Supplemented by reference TRBV7-2 and TRBJ2-3, the full variable domain reads GAGVSQSPSNKVTEKGKDVELRCDPISGHTALYWYRQSLGQGLEFLIYFQGNSAPDKSGLPSDRFSAERTGGSVSTLTIQRTQQEDSAVYLCASSLASTRDTQYFGPGTRLTVL.

This chain connects TRBV21-1 to TRBJ2-5; the D call TRBD2 from the table was never checked on the DNA. TRBV21-1 has pseudogene status. CDR3 length: 16 amino acids. The chain's CDR3 is CASSGYLAGGSGTQYF. DNA for the CDR3: TGTGCCAGCAGCGGGTACCTAGCGGGGGGGTCCGGGACCCAGTACTTC.

The J gene is TRBJ2-7, the V gene TRBV18, with D maybe TRBD1 (6 bases). CDR1 is KGHSH and CDR2 is LQKENI in the germline V gene. This CDR3 has 15 amino acids. Trimming shortened V by 2 bases and J by 1 base, and 12 bases separated the two germline ends. CDR3 sequence reads: CASSPYRTESYEQYF. As DNA, the CDR3 is TGTGCCAGCTCACCATACCGGACAGAGTCCTACGAGCAGTACTTC. Together with reference TRBV18 and TRBJ2-7, the CDR3 gives the full variable domain: NAGVMQNPRHLVRRRGQEARLRCSPMKGHSHVYWYRQLPEEGLKFMVYLQKENIIDESGMPKERFSAEFPKEGPSILRIQQVVRGDSAAYFCASSPYRTESYEQYFGPGTRLTVT.

The V and J genes are TRBV14 and TRBJ2-5; 13 nucleotides align to TRBD2. V gave up 0 bases and J gave up 5 bases; unmatched junction bases: 9. Germline V lookup: CDR1 SGHDN, CDR2 FVKESK. The CDR3 runs to 18 residues. CDR3 protein: CASSQEPRTSGSAETQYF. CDR3 DNA: TGTGCCAGCAGCCAAGAACCCCGGACTAGCGGGAGTGCGGAGACCCAGTACTTC.

The gene calls are TRBV7-3 and TRBJ2-3, with 15 nucleotides matching TRBD2. V lost 5 bases, J lost 6 bases, and 12 bases stayed unmatched. CDR1 SGHTA and CDR2 FQGTGA come from the germline V gene. There are 18 residues in the CDR3. The CDR3 region is CASSIRPGTSGGRDTQYF. DNA of the CDR3: TGTGCCAGCAGCATCCGTCCCGGGACTAGCGGGGGGCGGGATACGCAGTATTTT.

The chain links TRBV4-1 to TRBJ2-3; 10 positions agree with TRBD2. The CDR3 is made up of 18 amino acids. V dropped 4 bases and J dropped 2; count of bases not matched to a gene: 12. CDR1 MGHRA and CDR2 YSYEKL come from the germline V gene. CDR3 protein: CASSRSPRTSGSTDTQYF. The CDR3 DNA is TGCGCCAGCAGCCGCTCACCTCGGACTAGCGGATCCACAGATACGCAGTATTTT.